This TCR beta chain was sequenced during a study of prognosis after radiotherapy for stage I lung cancer. Study background: The patient group consisted of over 10 men and 5 to 7 women whose ages spanned roughly 53 to 84, median about 70 years. Receipt of concurrent therapy with stereotactic body radiotherapy occurred in no patient.

As to this clonotype: The antigen remains unidentified.

Study-level results: Usage of the TRBV and TRBJ genes (in patients with versus without metastases) was reportedly different.

Multiplex PCR, run in two rounds, amplified TCR beta CDR3 from genomic DNA. Amplification in first-round PCR relied on primers specific to each TRBV and TRBJ gene. TCRdb independently ran MiXCR on the multiplex PCR reads; one entry per CDR3 protein. The sample consists of about 36,000 distinct CDR3 sequences, 30% to 35% of them appearing once. The CDR3 runs 17 residues. Trimming pared 6 bases from V and 1 base from J, leaving 19 bases between. Per the germline V gene, CDR1 is MDHEN and CDR2 is SYDVKM. V usage is TRBV28 and J usage is TRBJ1-5; maybe TRBD1 (5 bases). The clonotype was recovered from a donor at least 50 years old with non-small cell lung cancer. The sample in question was PBMCs, obtained before or after stereotactic body radiation therapy (not recorded which). The CDR3 sequence is CASSSSGYQRSNQPQHF. In DNA, the CDR3 is TGTGCCAGCAGCTCATCAGGGTACCAAAGGAGCAATCAGCCCCAGCATTTT.